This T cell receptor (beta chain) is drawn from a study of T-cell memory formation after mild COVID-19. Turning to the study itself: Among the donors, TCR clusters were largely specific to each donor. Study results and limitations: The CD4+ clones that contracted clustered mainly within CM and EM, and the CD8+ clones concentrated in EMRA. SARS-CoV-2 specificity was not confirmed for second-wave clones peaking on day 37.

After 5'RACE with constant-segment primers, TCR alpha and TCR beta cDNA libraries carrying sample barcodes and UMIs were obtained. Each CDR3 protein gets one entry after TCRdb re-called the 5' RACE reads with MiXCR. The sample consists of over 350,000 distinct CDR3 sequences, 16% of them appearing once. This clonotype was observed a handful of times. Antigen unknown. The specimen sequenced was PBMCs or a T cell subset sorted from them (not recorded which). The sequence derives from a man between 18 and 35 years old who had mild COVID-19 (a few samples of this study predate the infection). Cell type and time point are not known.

CDR3 amino acids: CSVIPDRAQETQYF. CDR3 DNA: TGCAGCGTTATCCCGGACAGGGCCCAAGAGACCCAGTACTTC. The chain combines TRBV29-1 with TRBJ2-5; 8 bases map to TRBD1. Germline V gene sequence: CDR1 SQVTM, CDR2 ANQGSEA. V dropped 5 bases and J dropped 1; count of bases not matched to a gene: 6. The CDR3 contains 14 residues.